The 23 T cell receptor beta chains presented below share a single source sample, sequenced in a study of CD8+ T cells in alopecia areata. Sorting of CD4+ cells into CD25+CD127- cells was carried out for five or six patients. cDNA serving as the sequencing template came from extracted, reverse transcribed RNA. The table came from immunoSEQ multiplex PCR; TCRdb's copy has only in-frame clones and leaves some out. This table holds just over 20,000 clones, more than 60% found once. Sequencing was performed on CD4+ Tregs sorted from blood. The receptors shown here come from a human donor with alopecia areata.

The gene calls are TRBV18 and TRBJ2-3; maybe TRBD2 (5 bases). Germline values: CDR1 KGHSH, CDR2 LQKENI. The V and J ends lost 6 bases and 4 bases respectively, with 11 bases between them. The CDR3 runs 13 residues. The CDR3 nucleotides are TGTGCCAGCTCGGAAGGACTCTCAGATACGCAGTATTTT. It yields the protein CASSEGLSDTQYF.

The gene calls are TRBV30 and TRBJ2-7; 9 positions match TRBD2. CDR1 and CDR2 from the germline V gene are GTSNPN and SVGIG (reference sequence). Trimming removed 4 bases from V and 6 bases from J; junction bases left unmatched: 7. This CDR3 spans 13 amino acids. The CDR3 spells CAWMSSGNGEQYF. CDR3 DNA sequence: TGTGCCTGGATGTCTAGCGGGAACGGCGAGCAGTACTTC.

The chain has TRBV6-1 and TRBJ2-7; D might be TRBD1 (6 bases). With 8 bases removed from V and 3 bases from J, the gap between germline ends came to 20 bases. The CDR3 is made up of 15 amino acids. Germline-derived CDR1 and CDR2 are MNHNS and SASEGT. CDR3 sequence: CASLGWDKGLYEQYF. The CDR3 nucleotides are TGTGCCAGCCTAGGGTGGGACAAGGGGCTCTACGAGCAGTACTTC.

This chain links TRBV7-9 with TRBJ2-1; TRBD1 matches at 11 bases. V lost 4 bases to trimming and J lost 5 bases; unmatched junction nucleotides: 1. The germline V gene encodes CDR1 SEHNR and CDR2 FQNEAQ (reference sequence). This CDR3 is built from 14 residues. CDR3 DNA sequence: TGTGCCAGCAGCTGGACAGGGGGCAACAATGAGCAGTTCTTC. As protein: CASSWTGGNNEQFF. Filled out from reference TRBV7-9 and TRBJ2-1, the complete variable domain reads DTGVSQNPRHKITKRGQNVTFRCDPISEHNRLYWYRQTLGQGPEFLTYFQNEAQLEKSRLLSDRFSAERPKGSFSTLEIQRTEQGDSAMYLCASSWTGGNNEQFFGPGTRLTVL.

The chain recombines TRBV4-3 with TRBJ2-3, with D possibly called TRBD1 or TRBD2 (5 bases each). The CDR3 is made up of 12 amino acids. The V gene's germline CDR1 is LGHNA and CDR2 YSLEER. V was pared by 0 bases and J by 8 bases, with 6 bases between. CDR3 amino acids: CASSQEGVTQYF. CDR3 DNA sequence: TGCGCCAGCAGCCAAGAGGGGGTTACGCAGTATTTT.

The chain employs TRBV29-1 and TRBJ1-2, with D possibly being TRBD1 (5 bases). Trimming shortened V by 4 bases and J by 6 bases, and 15 bases separated the two germline ends. This CDR3 has 13 amino acids. Germline V gives CDR1 SQVTM, CDR2 ANQGSEA. For the CDR3, the DNA is TGCAGCGTTGGTGCGGGGGGTGCCGATGGCTACACCTTC. Its translation is CSVGAGGADGYTF.

The CDR3 loop is CASNDRVDQPQHF. The CDR3 DNA reads as TGTGCCAGTAATGACAGGGTGGATCAGCCCCAGCATTTT. The chain is built from TRBV19 and TRBJ1-5, with 7 bases that match TRBD1. The CDR3 consists of 13 residues. Germline CDR1 LNHDA, CDR2 SQIVND (reference sequence). The J segment lost 5 bases and the V segment lost 7 bases, leaving 5 bases of the junction unmatched.

The gene calls are TRBV15 and TRBJ2-1; D possibly corresponds to TRBD2 (7 bases). This CDR3 contains 13 residues. Germline lookup yields CDR1 LNHNV and CDR2 YYDKDF (reference sequence). V shed 5 bases and J shed 8 bases, with 13 bases lying between them. The CDR3 nucleotides read TGTGCCACCAGCTGGAAGGGGGGGGATGAGCAGTTCTTC. Protein: CATSWKGGDEQFF.

The chain is built from TRBV28 and TRBJ2-2; D not certain. V lost 7 bases, J lost 6 bases, and 9 bases lay in between. There are 12 residues in the CDR3. Germline V lookup: CDR1 MDHEN, CDR2 SYDVKM. In DNA form, the CDR3 reads TGTGCCAGCAAAGGCCCGGCCGGGGAGCTGTTTTTT. This sequence encodes CASKGPAGELFF.

J is TRBJ2-2 and V is TRBV5-5; the match to TRBD2 covers 9 bases. Per germline, CDR1 SGHKS and CDR2 YYEKEE (reference sequence). After removal of 2 bases from V and 1 base from J, the junction contained 6 bases not matched to a gene. The CDR3 loop spans 17 amino acids. This CDR3 reads CASSLSSGILNTGELFF. The CDR3 DNA reads TGTGCCAGCAGCTTATCTAGCGGGATTCTGAACACCGGGGAGCTGTTTTTT.

The rearrangement joins TRBV28 to TRBJ2-7, with TRBD1 matching 11 bases. Looked up from germline, CDR1 is MDHEN and CDR2 is SYDVKM. The V and J ends lost 3 bases and 4 bases, in that order; junction bases with no gene match: 8. There are 16 residues in the CDR3. CDR3 DNA sequence: TGTGCCAGCAGTTTGATTTTGGGACAGGGGGAGTACGAGCAGTACTTC. Protein sequence: CASSLILGQGEYEQYF.

The table lists this clone with a few counts. DNA for the CDR3: TGCAGCGCCCTAGTTAGCGGTGGTGCCTACGAGCAGTACTTC. Its protein product is CSALVSGGAYEQYF. The genes are TRBV29-1 and TRBJ2-7, with D possibly being TRBD2 (6 bases). V lost 7 bases to trimming and J lost 2 bases, with 18 bases between them. Germline V lookup: CDR1 SQVTM, CDR2 ANQGSEA. The length of the CDR3 is 14 residues.

The chain has TRBV5-1 and TRBJ1-4; 8 positions agree with TRBD1. CDR1 SGHRS and CDR2 YFSETQ come from the germline V gene. The CDR3 is 14 residues long. V was clipped by 5 bases and J by 5 bases; unmatched bases: 5. CDR3 coding DNA: TGCGCCAGCAGTACGACAGGGGTAAATGAAAAACTGTTTTTT. This encodes CASSTTGVNEKLFF.

This clone was picked up a small number of times. The chain couples TRBV6-5 to TRBJ1-4; 7 positions match TRBD1. Germline loops: CDR1 MNHEY, CDR2 SVGAGI. Trimming cost V 6 bases and J 8 bases; bases outside gene matches: 9. The CDR3 covers 14 residues. CDR3 protein: CASRLGQVGEKLFF. The DNA of the CDR3 is TGTGCCAGCAGACTCGGACAGGTTGGGGAAAAACTGTTTTTT.

V is TRBV2 and J is TRBJ2-7, with unresolved D. V lost 7 bases to trimming and J lost 5 bases, with 9 bases between them. Germline CDR1 SNHLY, CDR2 FYNNEI. The CDR3 sequence is 11 residues long. The CDR3 sequence is CASMGPHEQYF. CDR3 bases: TGTGCCAGCATGGGTCCCCACGAGCAGTACTTC. The variable domain in full, completed from reference TRBV2 and TRBJ2-7, reads EPEVTQTPSHQVTQMGQEVILRCVPISNHLYFYWYRQILGQKVEFLVSFYNNEISEKSEIFDDQFSVERPDGSNFTLKIRSTKLEDSAMYFCASMGPHEQYFGPGTRLTVT.

The V call is TRBV6-1, the J call TRBJ2-2; 7 bases map to TRBD1. V shed 6 bases, J shed 0 bases, and the junction held 4 bases outside the gene matches. The CDR3 totals 15 residues. The germline V gene encodes CDR1 MNHNS and CDR2 SASEGT. The CDR3 here is CASSSGTANTGELFF. The CDR3 coding sequence is TGTGCCAGCAGCAGTGGGACAGCGAACACCGGGGAGCTGTTTTTT.

About this clone itself: Germline and junction disagree at one end, which may indicate a read error. The gene calls are TRBV29-1 and TRBJ2-3; D possibly corresponds to TRBD2 (5 bases). The germline V gene encodes CDR1 SQVTM and CDR2 ANQGSEA. The CDR3 runs 16 residues. CDR3 sequence reads: CSVEDNQRPSTDTQYF. DNA for the CDR3: TGCAGCGTTGAAGACAATCAGCGGCCCTCAACAGATACACAGTATTTT.

This chain links TRBV7-6 with TRBJ1-6; D remains unclear. CDR1 is SGHVS and CDR2 is FNYEAQ in the germline V gene. There are 15 residues in the CDR3. V lost 0 bases to trimming and J lost 8 bases, with 11 bases between them. CDR3 protein: CASSLAAGLHSPLHF. The CDR3 bases are TGTGCCAGCAGCTTAGCGGCAGGATTGCATTCACCCCTCCACTTT.

A remark on this clone: One junction end disagrees with the germline gene, perhaps due to a read error. This rearrangement joins TRBV11-2 to TRBJ2-7; D is uncertain. This CDR3 has 13 residues. The germline V gene encodes CDR1 SGHAT and CDR2 FQNNGV. CDR3 sequence: CASSLGNTYEQYF. CDR3 nucleotide sequence: TGTGCCAGCAGTTTAGGGAATACGTACGAGCAGTACTTC.

The rearrangement links TRBV28 to TRBJ1-2; D is unclear. V was cut by 6 bases and J by 4 bases, with 15 bases left in between. Germline CDR1 MDHEN, CDR2 SYDVKM. The CDR3 has 14 residues. CDR3 in amino acids: CASSDLRVFYGYTF. Written as DNA, the CDR3 is TGTGCCAGCAGCGACCTACGGGTCTTCTATGGCTACACCTTC.

This chain connects TRBV2 to TRBJ1-2; D unclear. The CDR3 is 11 residues long. Germline CDR1 SNHLY, CDR2 FYNNEI. Trimming shortened V by 7 bases and J by 7 bases, and 10 bases separated the two germline ends. The CDR3: CASTPEIGYTF. CDR3 nucleotides: TGTGCCAGCACTCCAGAAATTGGCTACACCTTC.

This sequence joins TRBV10-3 and TRBJ1-2; D not resolved. Deletions cut 0 bases from V and 4 bases from J, with 3 bases between. Germline V gene sequence: CDR1 ENHRY, CDR2 SYGVKD. The CDR3 is 12 amino acids. CDR3 amino acids: CAISESSYGYTF. Here the CDR3 DNA reads TGTGCCATCAGTGAGTCTAGCTATGGCTACACCTTC.

This chain joins TRBV2 and TRBJ2-3; D is possibly TRBD2 (5 bases). Looked up from germline, CDR1 is SNHLY and CDR2 is FYNNEI. The CDR3 length is 13 residues. The V end was cut by 4 bases, the J end by 2 bases, with 7 bases between. CDR3 coding DNA: TGTGCCAGCAGTGGGGAGTACACAGATACGCAGTATTTT. Its translation is CASSGEYTDTQYF.